Reported below is one T cell receptor (beta chain). This sample is part of a study of shared clonotypes between healthy human individuals. Repertoires were generated with immunoSEQ multiplex PCR, while TCRdb's copy carries only in-frame clones and drops some. The sample holds some 450,000 clones; 75% to 80% are singletons and the top ten take around 12%. Germline CDR1 is SGHAT and CDR2 is FQDESV (reference sequence). The CDR3 runs to 13 residues. Trimming removed 4 bases from V and 1 base from J, with 8 bases in between. Donors were healthy HIV-negative adults without recent acute infections or vaccinations.

V is TRBV11-1 and J is TRBJ2-7; D possibly corresponds to TRBD2 (6 bases). This clonotype was obtained from a woman aged 40 to 50 in good health. Some clones in this sample may be carry-over from other donors' samples. The sample comprised PBMCs. Here the CDR3 reads CASSWEVSYEQYF. The DNA of the CDR3 is TGTGCCAGCAGCTGGGAGGTATCCTACGAGCAGTACTTC.